The T cell receptor beta chain under discussion was sequenced for a study of T cells in Graves' hyperthyroidism and ophthalmopathy. This clonotype was recorded many times. Its antigen is not known. General observations from the study: The model anticipated ophthalmopathy a median around 6 months pre-onset.

The study excluded patients with uncontrolled infection, other autoimmune disease, pregnancy or lactation. Every diagnosis used clinical symptoms, serum thyroxine and TRAb, thyroid ultrasound and orbital computed tomography. The investigators amplified TCR beta CDR3 regions from RNA transcripts. HTBI primers were used for first-round RT-PCR of the TCR CDR3. One entry per CDR3 protein, called by TCRdb with MiXCR from the multiplex PCR reads. This table holds roughly 360,000 distinct CDR3 sequences, less than 15% found once. Germline CDR1 is SEHNR and CDR2 is FQNEAQ (reference sequence). V shed 6 bases, J shed 3 bases, and the junction held 4 bases outside the gene matches. This CDR3 is 13 amino acids long.

V is TRBV7-9 and J is TRBJ2-7; 8 bases agree with TRBD1. The sequence was obtained from a man younger than 40 with Graves' hyperthyroidism that later progressed to Graves' ophthalmopathy. The material sequenced was blood. The CDR3 DNA sequence: TGTGCCAGCAGGGACAGGGCAGGCTACGAGCAGTACTTC. Translating it yields CASRDRAGYEQYF.